These 9 T cell receptor beta chains were sequenced from one sample in a study of T cell responses to AZD1222 COVID-19 vaccine. Repertoires were generated with immunoSEQ multiplex PCR, while TCRdb's copy carries only in-frame clones and drops some. The sample comprises more than 50,000 clones, about four fifths of which are singletons, and approximately 23% rests with the top ten. The sequences come from peripheral blood, collected on day 0 of MenACWY control vaccination. The origin of the receptors is an adult in good health.

Only a few counts were recorded for this clone. The chain links TRBV2 to TRBJ2-5; weak D call: TRBD2 (6 bases). This CDR3 comprises 16 residues. V lost 3 bases and J lost 6, with 20 bases in between. Germline values: CDR1 SNHLY, CDR2 FYNNEI. The CDR3 is CASSDSPGRSGKTQYF. CDR3 bases: TGTGCCAGCAGTGATAGTCCAGGGAGGTCGGGGAAGACCCAGTACTTC.

The chain employs TRBV19 and TRBJ1-1, with D unclear. There are 15 residues in the CDR3. Germline V gives CDR1 LNHDA, CDR2 SQIVND (reference sequence). Trimming cost V 6 bases and J 2 bases, with 16 bases left between them. CDR3 loop: CASRMNEAPNTEAFF. CDR3 DNA sequence: TGTGCCAGTAGGATGAATGAAGCACCTAACACTGAAGCTTTCTTT.

The chain links TRBV4-3 to TRBJ1-3, with D maybe TRBD1 (5 bases). CDR3 length: 15 amino acids. Germline-derived CDR1 and CDR2 are LGHNA and YSLEER. V was trimmed by 1 base and J by 4 bases, leaving 11 bases between them. The CDR3 is CASSQVQGSGNTIYF. The CDR3 region has the DNA TGCGCCAGCAGCCAAGTTCAGGGTAGCGGAAACACCATATATTTT.

The V call is TRBV6-5, the J call TRBJ1-2; 8 nucleotides line up with TRBD1. V shed 7 bases and J 8 bases; nucleotides not matched to a gene: 9. Germline V gives CDR1 MNHEY, CDR2 SVGAGI. CDR3 length equals 13 residues. CDR3 residues: CASMSRTGNGYTF. The CDR3 DNA follows: TGTGCCAGCATGTCCCGGACAGGGAACGGCTACACCTTC.

This chain uses TRBV7-9 with TRBJ1-3, with D possibly matching TRBD1 (6 bases). The CDR3 is 12 amino acids. From germline, CDR1 is SEHNR and CDR2 FQNEAQ (reference sequence). Trimming cost V 8 bases and J 4 bases, with 9 bases left between them. This CDR3 is CASRGTGNTIYF. CDR3 sequence (DNA): TGTGCCAGCCGCGGGACAGGAAACACCATATATTTT. Combining the CDR3 with reference TRBV7-9 and TRBJ1-3 gives the whole variable domain DTGVSQNPRHKITKRGQNVTFRCDPISEHNRLYWYRQTLGQGPEFLTYFQNEAQLEKSRLLSDRFSAERPKGSFSTLEIQRTEQGDSAMYLCASRGTGNTIYFGEGSWLTVV.

This chain connects TRBV27 to TRBJ2-4; tentatively, D is TRBD1 or TRBD2 (6 bases each). The germline CDR1 and CDR2 sequences are MNHEY and SMNVEV (reference sequence). Trimming removed 6 bases at V and 1 base at J, with 13 bases between. This CDR3 comprises 15 residues. DNA of the CDR3: TGTGCCAGCAGCGGGGGCGGAGGGGCCAAAAACATTCAGTACTTC. It translates to CASSGGGGAKNIQYF.

The genes are TRBV15 and TRBJ1-5; tentative D call: TRBD1 (5 bases). The CDR3 is 15 residues long. Deletions cut 3 bases from V and 4 bases from J, with 13 bases between. The germline V gene has CDR1 LNHNV and CDR2 YYDKDF (reference sequence). The DNA of the CDR3 is TGTGCCACCAGCAGCGATGGTCAGGGTAATCAGCCCCAGCATTTT. It translates to CATSSDGQGNQPQHF.

J is TRBJ2-1 and V is TRBV7-9; D assignment may be TRBD1 or TRBD2 (5 bases each). The CDR3 has 13 amino acids. Germline-derived CDR1 and CDR2 are SEHNR and FQNEAQ (reference sequence). The germline V and J ends were trimmed by 1 base and 9 bases, with 10 bases remaining between them. Here the CDR3 reads CASSLGGQGEQFF. The CDR3 DNA sequence: TGTGCCAGCAGCTTAGGAGGGCAGGGTGAGCAGTTCTTC. The complete variable domain, with remaining parts taken from reference TRBV7-9 and TRBJ2-1, reads DTGVSQNPRHKITKRGQNVTFRCDPISEHNRLYWYRQTLGQGPEFLTYFQNEAQLEKSRLLSDRFSAERPKGSFSTLEIQRTEQGDSAMYLCASSLGGQGEQFFGPGTRLTVL.

The chain has TRBV10-1 and TRBJ2-3; unclear D gene. Germline V gene data show CDR1 as WNHNN and CDR2 as SYGVQD (reference sequence). This CDR3 has 15 residues. V lost 10 bases and J 0 bases, leaving 17 bases between the germline ends. The CDR3 sequence is CATTLNPASTDTQYF. The CDR3 coding sequence is TGCGCCACCACCTTAAATCCGGCTAGCACAGATACGCAGTATTTT.